This T cell receptor (beta chain) emerged from a study of T cell responses to AZD1222 COVID-19 vaccine. Overall study findings and caveats: Samples come after the peak T cell response, not at day 14. Spike-specific TCR breadth and depth went up after people got two AZD1222 doses.

Using immunoSEQ multiplex PCR, the repertoire was profiled, and TCRdb retains in-frame clones only, with some absent. The top ten clones hold 15% to 20% of a sample with some 110,000 clones, 70% to 90% of them seen once. CDR3 length: 14 amino acids. Looked up from germline, CDR1 is MDHEN and CDR2 is SYDVKM. V lost 6 bases to trimming and J lost 1 base, with 12 bases between them. On this clone itself: Its antigen is currently unknown.

The sequenced sample was peripheral blood, obtained 28 days after the second AZD1222 dose. This chain connects TRBV28 to TRBJ1-1; D perhaps matches TRBD1 (6 bases). This receptor was identified in an adult who received the AZD1222 COVID-19 vaccine. The CDR3 loop is CASRLTGPNTEAFF. As DNA, the CDR3 is TGTGCCAGCAGGCTAACAGGGCCGAACACTGAAGCTTTCTTT.